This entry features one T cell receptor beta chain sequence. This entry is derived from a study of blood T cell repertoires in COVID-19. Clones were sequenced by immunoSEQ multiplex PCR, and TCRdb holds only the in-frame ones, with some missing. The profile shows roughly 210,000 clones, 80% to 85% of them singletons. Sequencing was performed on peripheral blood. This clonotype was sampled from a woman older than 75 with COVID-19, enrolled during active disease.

The CDR3 DNA reads as TGTGCCAGCAGCTCGGTGGGACAGACTAGCACAGATACGCAGTATTTT. It specifies CASSSVGQTSTDTQYF. V usage is TRBV7-2 and J usage is TRBJ2-3, with 7 bases lining up with TRBD1. CDR3 size: 16 residues. The V segment lost 4 bases and the J segment 0 bases; nucleotides outside the gene matches: 7. CDR1 is SGHTA, CDR2 FQGNSA, per germline.